The 11 T cell receptor beta chains reported below all come from one sample, sequenced in a study of CD8+ T cells in alopecia areata. The sequencing template was cDNA reverse transcribed from extracted RNA. The assay was immunoSEQ multiplex PCR, and TCRdb's table has in-frame clones only and misses some. The data contain roughly 210,000 clones, over 40% of them singletons. Described treatment: oral pan-JAK inhibitor, 5-10 mg twice daily. This sample comprised CD4+ T cells sorted from blood, obtained at approximately week 36, from a patient treated with tofacitinib. The origin of the receptors is a human donor with alopecia areata.

The V and J genes are TRBV7-2 and TRBJ1-2, with a tentative D call TRBD1 (5 bases). V lost 6 bases to trimming and J lost 4 bases, with 12 bases between them. Germline CDR1 and CDR2: SGHTA and FQGNSA. The CDR3 length is 13 residues. The CDR3 DNA follows: TGTGCCAGCAGTTACGACAGAATCTATGGCTACACCTTC. It specifies CASSYDRIYGYTF.

The chain employs TRBV7-2 and TRBJ2-5; 11 bases are shared with TRBD2. The CDR3 totals 16 residues. Germline V lookup: CDR1 SGHTA, CDR2 FQGNSA. V lost 5 bases to trimming and J lost 1 base; unmatched junction nucleotides: 6. Written as DNA, the CDR3 is TGTGCCAGCAGCGGGAGGGGACTAGCGGTCCAAGAGACCCAGTACTTC. This gives the protein CASSGRGLAVQETQYF.

The V and J genes are TRBV4-2 and TRBJ2-7, with D maybe TRBD1 (6 bases). The CDR3 runs 15 residues. Trimming shortened V by 0 bases and J by 1 base, and 10 bases separated the two germline ends. Germline values: CDR1 LGHNA, CDR2 YNFKEQ. The CDR3: CASSQDVGQSYEQYF. The CDR3 nucleotides read TGTGCCAGCAGCCAAGATGTAGGACAGTCCTACGAGCAGTACTTC.

The rearrangement joins TRBV6-6 to TRBJ2-5; 10 nucleotides align to TRBD1. Looked up from germline, CDR1 is MNHNY and CDR2 is SVGAGI (reference sequence). V lost 6 bases, J lost 1 base, and 2 bases stayed unmatched. There are 14 residues in the CDR3. This CDR3 is CASSRDRGQETQYF. CDR3 bases: TGTGCCAGCAGCCGGGACAGGGGCCAAGAGACCCAGTACTTC.

The chain recombines TRBV7-2 with TRBJ1-1; possibly TRBD1 for D (6 bases). V was shortened by 5 bases and J by 0 bases, with 13 bases between the two germline ends. Germline CDR1 is SGHTA and CDR2 is FQGNSA. The CDR3 runs 15 residues. The CDR3 nucleotides read TGTGCCAGCAGCCCGCACAGGGATATGAACACTGAAGCTTTCTTT. This sequence encodes CASSPHRDMNTEAFF.

The chain recombines TRBV2 with TRBJ2-2, with unresolved D. The CDR3 extends over 15 amino acids. Germline-derived CDR1 and CDR2 are SNHLY and FYNNEI. V was clipped by 4 bases and J by 0 bases, with 9 bases between them. The CDR3 DNA reads TGTGCCAGCAGTGGTTTGATCACGAACACCGGGGAGCTGTTTTTT. It yields the protein CASSGLITNTGELFF.

The J gene is TRBJ2-2, the V gene TRBV2, with TRBD1 as a possible D gene (5 bases). Germline V lookup: CDR1 SNHLY, CDR2 FYNNEI. V lost 6 bases and J 2 bases, leaving 16 bases between the germline ends. The CDR3 has 16 residues. CDR3 DNA: TGTGCCAGCAGGGGAATAGGACGGACAAACACCGGGGAGCTGTTTTTT. This translates into CASRGIGRTNTGELFF.

In its sample, this clone was seen a few times. The chain joins TRBV2 to TRBJ2-1; 13 bases map to TRBD2. The CDR3 runs 13 residues. With V trimmed by 9 bases and J by 6 bases, 2 bases remained unmatched. CDR1 and CDR2 (germline): SNHLY, FYNNEI. CDR3 protein: CASRTSGGNEQFF. The CDR3 DNA reads as TGTGCCAGTCGGACTAGCGGGGGCAATGAGCAGTTCTTC. The variable domain in full, with the rest retrieved from reference TRBV2 and TRBJ2-1, is EPEVTQTPSHQVTQMGQEVILRCVPISNHLYFYWYRQILGQKVEFLVSFYNNEISEKSEIFDDQFSVERPDGSNFTLKIRSTKLEDSAMYFCASRTSGGNEQFFGPGTRLTVL.

This clone was seen a few times. The rearrangement uses TRBV29-1 and TRBJ2-1; D is undetermined. Germline assignment: CDR1 SQVTM and CDR2 ANQGSEA. V dropped 7 bases and J dropped 0 bases, with 4 bases sitting between them. The CDR3 is 11 residues long. The DNA of the CDR3 is TGCAGCGCCAGCTCCTACAATGAGCAGTTCTTC. It codes for CSASSYNEQFF.

This clone has only a few counts. This chain links TRBV5-4 with TRBJ2-5; D may be TRBD1 (6 bases). From germline, CDR1 is SGHNT and CDR2 YYREEE (reference sequence). CDR3 length: 15 amino acids. Trimming removed 2 bases at V and 0 bases at J, with 11 bases between. The CDR3 nucleotides read TGTGCCAGCAGCTTAACAGGGAGACACCAAGAGACCCAGTACTTC. It yields the protein CASSLTGRHQETQYF.

The gene calls are TRBV4-3 and TRBJ2-7; D call uncertain. This CDR3 has 13 residues. Trimming removed 0 bases from V and 2 bases from J, with 5 bases in between. CDR1 and CDR2 from the germline V gene are LGHNA and YSLEER. The CDR3 DNA reads as TGCGCCAGCAGCCAAGATATCACCTACGAGCAGTACTTC. The encoded protein is CASSQDITYEQYF.